Below, 17 T cell receptor beta chains from the same sample are listed, as sequenced in a study of T cell repertoires in cytomegalovirus infection. Their specific antigens are unknown. TCRdb itself ran the reads through MiXCR, one entry per CDR3 protein. This table holds 300,000 to 400,000 distinct CDR3 sequences, almost 30% found once. The sequencing used cultured PBMCs, collected from culture after CMV antigen stimulation. These receptors were collected from a human donor in good health (CMV status not recorded). Some clones in this sample may be carry-over from other donors' samples.

This clonotype was observed a handful of times. The chain is built from TRBV2 and TRBJ2-5; 9 bases line up with TRBD1. V shed 8 bases and J 5 bases; nucleotides not matched to a gene: 6. Looked up from germline, CDR1 is SNHLY and CDR2 is FYNNEI. The CDR3 loop spans 13 amino acids. Here the CDR3 DNA reads TGTGCCAGCTCACAGGGGGCTTGGGAGACCCAGTACTTC. It yields the protein CASSQGAWETQYF.

This chain joins TRBV30 and TRBJ2-2; 12 bases align to TRBD1. Per germline, CDR1 GTSNPN and CDR2 SVGIG (reference sequence). This CDR3 has 12 amino acids. The J segment lost 8 bases and the V segment lost 8 bases, leaving 3 bases of the junction unmatched. Written as DNA, the CDR3 is TGTGCCAGGGACAGGGGGCTAGGGGAGCTGTTTTTT. This translates into CARDRGLGELFF.

The chain links TRBV11-1 to TRBJ1-1, with a tentative D call TRBD1 (6 bases). CDR3 size: 14 residues. Trimming cost V 3 bases and J 1 base, with 9 bases left between them. Germline V gene lookup returns CDR1 SGHAT and CDR2 FQDESV (reference sequence). CDR3 coding DNA: TGTGCCAGCAGCTTTCAACAGGGGAACACTGAAGCTTTCTTT. Translating gives CASSFQQGNTEAFF.

The rearrangement joins TRBV12-3 or TRBV12-4 to TRBJ1-2; 9 nucleotides match TRBD1. After removal of 3 bases from V and 7 bases from J, the junction contained 9 bases not matched to a gene. CDR3 size: 15 residues. The CDR3 DNA reads TGTGCCAGCAGTTTGAATCGGGACAGGGCGGCTGGCTACACCTTC. Translating gives CASSLNRDRAAGYTF.

This clonotype turned up a few times. V usage is TRBV7-2 and J usage is TRBJ1-6; D might be TRBD1 (6 bases). In germline, CDR1 is SGHTA, CDR2 FQGNSA. The CDR3 is 19 residues long. V was cut by 1 base and J by 1 base, with 17 bases left in between. The CDR3 bases are TGTGCCAGCAGCTTAGTGGGGGGGCAGGCGCCTTCCTATAATTCACCCCTCCACTTT. Its protein product is CASSLVGGQAPSYNSPLHF.

The chain joins TRBV19 to TRBJ1-2; TRBD1 matches at 7 bases. The length of the CDR3 is 18 residues. Germline V gene sequence: CDR1 LNHDA, CDR2 SQIVND (reference sequence). With 5 bases clipped from V and 1 base from J, the junction kept 16 bases outside the gene matches. CDR3 residues: CASSPLGRTGEDNYGYTF. For the CDR3, the DNA is TGTGCCAGTAGTCCCCTCGGGAGGACAGGAGAAGATAACTATGGCTACACCTTC.

This clonotype occurred once. This may be a read error: a much more frequent sequence differs by one nucleotide. The chain joins TRBV12-3 or TRBV12-4 to TRBJ1-1; D may be TRBD1 (6 bases). The CDR3 runs to 16 residues. As DNA, the CDR3 is TGTGTCAGCAGCCCTACTACGGGACACCCTATAACTGAAGCTTTCTTT. Its translation: CVSSPTTGHPITEAFF.

This clonotype was seen repeatedly, ten times or more. The rearrangement links TRBV7-2 to TRBJ2-1; 8 bases align to TRBD2. The junction had 15 bases not matched to a gene; V was cut back by 5 bases and J by 0 bases. Germline loops: CDR1 SGHTA, CDR2 FQGNSA. This CDR3 spans 19 amino acids. The CDR3 bases are TGTGCCAGCAGCCCCGGGCGCCTAGCGGGCCACAGCTCCTACAATGAGCAGTTCTTC. Its protein product is CASSPGRLAGHSSYNEQFF.

This clonotype showed up just a few times. V usage is TRBV7-6 and J usage is TRBJ1-2; D may be TRBD1 (5 bases). Germline V gene data show CDR1 as SGHVS and CDR2 as FNYEAQ. Deletions cut 3 bases from V and 4 bases from J, with 27 bases between. The CDR3 is made up of 19 amino acids. CDR3 nucleotides: TGTGCCAGCAGCTTCTATCCAAATCGACAGCCCGACCCGCCCTATGGCTACACCTTC. It specifies CASSFYPNRQPDPPYGYTF.

The chain combines TRBV4-2 with TRBJ1-1; D remains unclear. Trimming shortened V by 7 bases and J by 3 bases, and 15 bases separated the two germline ends. This CDR3 spans 14 amino acids. The V gene's germline CDR1 is LGHNA and CDR2 YNFKEQ. The CDR3 region is CASNKAPRDTEAFF. The CDR3 nucleotides read TGTGCCAGCAACAAAGCGCCGCGGGACACTGAAGCTTTCTTT.

The sample holds a few counts of this clonotype. The chain employs TRBV15 and TRBJ2-1; D is possibly TRBD2 (7 bases). Germline V gives CDR1 LNHNV, CDR2 YYDKDF (reference sequence). The CDR3 is 15 amino acids. The V end was cut by 6 bases, the J end by 8 bases, with 20 bases between. In DNA, the CDR3 is TGTGCCACCAGTCAACAGGGCGGGAGAGGGGATGAGCAGTTCTTC. This encodes CATSQQGGRGDEQFF.

The V gene is TRBV7-9, the J gene TRBJ1-4; D remains ambiguous. This CDR3 has 16 amino acids. Germline CDR1 is SEHNR and CDR2 is FQNEAQ (reference sequence). V was cut by 1 base and J by 4 bases, with 13 bases left in between. CDR3 in amino acids: CASSLGLPGGNEKLFF. The CDR3 coding sequence is TGTGCCAGCAGCTTAGGGTTGCCGGGTGGTAATGAAAAACTGTTTTTT.

The V call is TRBV7-2, the J call TRBJ2-1, with 9 bases matching TRBD1. The CDR3 runs 15 residues. Germline V gene sequence: CDR1 SGHTA, CDR2 FQGNSA. V lost 5 bases, J lost 5 bases, and 7 bases stayed unmatched. The CDR3 loop is CASSLGTGRDNEQFF. The CDR3 coding sequence is TGTGCCAGCAGCCTCGGGACAGGGCGAGACAATGAGCAGTTCTTC.

The chain links TRBV19 to TRBJ1-6; D not certain. Between the trimmed V and J ends, which lost 5 bases and 4 bases, there was a span of 6 bases. Germline lookup yields CDR1 LNHDA and CDR2 SQIVND (reference sequence). This CDR3 has 13 residues. This CDR3 reads CASSRIYNSPLHF. CDR3 nucleotides: TGTGCCAGTAGTCGGATTTATAATTCACCCCTCCACTTT.

The chain employs TRBV20-1 and TRBJ2-3; 8 bases map to TRBD2. The CDR3 consists of 13 residues. Unmatched junction bases numbered 2, after V lost 6 bases and J lost 0 bases. Germline-derived CDR1 and CDR2 are DFQATT and SNEGSKA (reference sequence). The CDR3 protein is CSAASGSTDTQYF. The CDR3 region has the DNA TGCAGTGCGGCTAGCGGGAGCACAGATACGCAGTATTTT.

The table lists this clonotype with a few counts. This chain connects TRBV7-3 to TRBJ2-2; D ambiguous. CDR1 and CDR2 (germline): SGHTA, FQGTGA. The V end lost 3 bases, the J end lost 7 bases, and 12 bases lay between the germline ends. There are 14 residues in the CDR3. The CDR3 loop is CASSLYDRGGELFF. The CDR3 DNA follows: TGTGCCAGCAGCTTGTACGACCGTGGCGGGGAGCTGTTTTTT.

J is TRBJ1-2 and V is TRBV6-6; 12 bases fit TRBD1. The V gene end was trimmed by 4 bases and the J gene end by 6 bases; junction bases not matched to a gene: 6. Germline V lookup: CDR1 MNHNY, CDR2 SVGAGI (reference sequence). The CDR3 contains 15 residues. The CDR3 bases are TGTGCCAGCAGTTCCGGGACAGGGGGCGGAGATGGCTACACCTTC. Protein: CASSSGTGGGDGYTF.